These 3 T cell receptor beta chains were sequenced from one sample in a study of blood T cells in healthy people across ages. The authors ran a second PCR of about 6 to 11 cycles using a sample-barcoded 5' primer and a J-beta primer mix. Each CDR3 protein gets one entry after TCRdb re-called the 5' RACE reads with MiXCR. The sample includes roughly 2 million distinct CDR3 sequences, around 48% seen only once; the top ten take around 2.1%. The sequenced sample was blood. These TCRs come from a woman aged 40 to 50 in good health.

The DNA for the CDR3 is TGTGCCAGCAGCTCCCAGGGGGGTCACTACTACGAGCAGTACTTC. It yields the protein CASSSQGGHYYEQYF. This sequence joins TRBV13 and TRBJ2-7; weak D call: TRBD1 (7 bases). Germline loops: CDR1 PRHDT, CDR2 FYEKMQ (reference sequence). V lost 4 bases and J lost 3, with 16 bases in between. This CDR3 spans 15 amino acids.

The CDR3 nucleotides are TGCAGCGTTGATACAGGGAATAGCTACGAGCAGTACTTC. Translating gives CSVDTGNSYEQYF. This chain joins TRBV29-1 and TRBJ2-5; tentative D call: TRBD1 (6 bases). The closer fit of TRBJ2-7 to the DNA end suggests the J call may be wrong. Germline-derived CDR1 and CDR2 are SQVTM and ANQGSEA. The CDR3 has 13 residues.

The V gene is TRBV7-6, the J gene TRBJ2-3; D is possibly TRBD1 (5 bases). Germline V gene data show CDR1 as SGHVS and CDR2 as FNYEAQ. The CDR3 length is 17 residues. V lost 1 base, J lost 2 bases, and 16 bases lay in between. The CDR3 coding sequence is TGTGCCAGCAGCTTAGGTGTGAGACAGCGAGTCACAGATACGCAGTATTTT. Translated, it gives CASSLGVRQRVTDTQYF.